These 12 T cell receptor beta chains were sequenced from one sample in a study of blood T cell repertoires in COVID-19. The data were produced by immunoSEQ multiplex PCR, yet TCRdb's version contains in-frame clones alone and is incomplete. This sample carries about 350,000 clones, about 92% of them seen once, and the ten largest clones take over 3.5%. The sequencing input was peripheral blood. These receptors were obtained from a woman aged 60-75 years with COVID-19, enrolled during active disease.

The chain couples TRBV7-6 to TRBJ2-5, with a possible D match to TRBD2 (7 bases). In germline, CDR1 is SGHVS, CDR2 FNYEAQ. The CDR3 has 15 residues. V lost 0 bases to trimming and J lost 5 bases, with 13 bases between them. The CDR3 here is CASSLARGARETQYF. Here the CDR3 DNA reads TGTGCCAGCAGCTTAGCCCGGGGGGCCAGGGAGACCCAGTACTTC.

The count of this clone is one. The rearrangement links TRBV10-3 to TRBJ2-1; the match to TRBD1 covers 12 bases. Germline V CDR1 and CDR2: ENHRY, SYGVKD. The CDR3 runs 13 residues. V trimming: 10 bases; J trimming: 9 bases; junction bases outside the gene matches: 7. As DNA, the CDR3 is TGTGCCACTACCGGGACAGGGGGCAGTGAGCAGTTCTTC. Its protein is CATTGTGGSEQFF.

This chain joins TRBV2 and TRBJ1-2, with unresolved D. Trimming removed 1 base from V and 4 bases from J, with 16 bases in between. Germline values: CDR1 SNHLY, CDR2 FYNNEI. The length of the CDR3 is 16 residues. CDR3 DNA: TGTGCCAGCAGTGAAGGGGCCCCTCCCTTGGGCTATGGCTACACCTTC. This codes for CASSEGAPPLGYGYTF.

This clone is a singleton in its sample. The V call is TRBV2, the J call TRBJ2-7; a weak D match, TRBD2 (6 bases). Trimming removed 7 bases from V and 7 bases from J, with 14 bases in between. This CDR3 has 12 residues. Germline assignment: CDR1 SNHLY and CDR2 FYNNEI. In DNA form, the CDR3 reads TGTGCCAGCACCGGGGAGGCGAAGGAGCAGTACTTC. Amino acids: CASTGEAKEQYF. The variable domain in full, with the rest retrieved from reference TRBV2 and TRBJ2-7, is EPEVTQTPSHQVTQMGQEVILRCVPISNHLYFYWYRQILGQKVEFLVSFYNNEISEKSEIFDDQFSVERPDGSNFTLKIRSTKLEDSAMYFCASTGEAKEQYFGPGTRLTVT.

This rearrangement joins TRBV5-1 to TRBJ1-1, with 8 positions matching TRBD1. V shed 4 bases and J 4 bases; nucleotides not matched to a gene: 6. Germline CDR1 reads SGHRS; CDR2 reads YFSETQ. The CDR3 contains 14 residues. CDR3 bases: TGCGCCAGCAGCACGACAGGGGACAGCACTGAAGCTTTCTTT. As protein: CASSTTGDSTEAFF.

CDR3 DNA sequence: TGTGCCAGCAGCCCGGGAATCTGGTTGGATAATTCACCCCTCCACTTT. It codes for CASSPGIWLDNSPLHF. The gene calls are TRBV5-4 and TRBJ1-6; D call uncertain. V gave up 4 bases and J gave up 5 bases, with 16 bases separating them. CDR3 length: 16 amino acids. Germline CDR1 SGHNT, CDR2 YYREEE (reference sequence).

The J gene is TRBJ1-3, the V gene TRBV5-6, with D unclear. This CDR3 has 14 amino acids. The V gene's germline CDR1 is SGHDT and CDR2 YYEEEE. V was clipped by 0 bases and J by 1 base, with 5 bases between them. The CDR3 is CASSLDPSGNTIYF. CDR3 nucleotide sequence: TGTGCCAGCAGCTTGGATCCTTCTGGAAACACCATATATTTT.

This sequence joins TRBV11-1 and TRBJ1-5; 8 bases fit TRBD1. Germline values: CDR1 SGHAT, CDR2 FQDESV (reference sequence). V lost 4 bases and J lost 4; bases outside the gene matches: 6. This CDR3 has 15 residues. The CDR3 nucleotides read TGTGCCAGCAGCTCCGGACAGGGTTCGAATCAGCCCCAGCATTTT. It encodes CASSSGQGSNQPQHF.

The rearrangement joins TRBV5-5 to TRBJ2-5; 10 nucleotides line up with TRBD2. V was pared by 0 bases and J by 1 base, with 0 bases of the junction left unmatched. CDR1 and CDR2 from the germline V gene are SGHKS and YYEKEE (reference sequence). There are 15 residues in the CDR3. CDR3 sequence (DNA): TGTGCCAGCAGCTTGGGACTAGCGGGCCAAGAGACCCAGTACTTC. It is translated as CASSLGLAGQETQYF.

The chain links TRBV28 to TRBJ2-7; D gene ambiguous. The CDR3 covers 11 residues. Deletions cut 4 bases from V and 4 bases from J, with 5 bases between. The germline CDR1 and CDR2 sequences are MDHEN and SYDVKM. The CDR3 DNA reads TGTGCCAGCAGTTCCCCTTACGAGCAGTACTTC. Translating gives CASSSPYEQYF.

The chain couples TRBV18 to TRBJ2-6; tentative D call: TRBD1 (6 bases). CDR3 size: 17 residues. Germline CDR1 KGHSH, CDR2 LQKENI. Trimming left V 2 bases short and J 2 bases short, with 13 bases between. The CDR3 loop is CASSPAGEDAGANVLTF. CDR3 bases: TGTGCCAGCTCACCAGCAGGGGAAGACGCTGGGGCCAACGTCCTGACTTTC.

The CDR3 nucleotides are TGTGCCAGCAGTCAAAAGGGGGATACGCAGTATTTT. Translating gives CASSQKGDTQYF. The rearrangement joins TRBV6-6 to TRBJ2-3; possible D gene TRBD1, 5 bases. CDR1 is MNHNY and CDR2 is SVGAGI in the germline V gene (reference sequence). There are 12 residues in the CDR3. Trimming removed 5 bases at V and 6 bases at J, with 9 bases between.